This TCR beta chain comes out of a study of cytomegalovirus exposure and HLA in healthy donors. Researchers ran the PCR with 60 Vbeta and 13 Jbeta primers. Per the study methods: Among the unique TCR beta chains that a later analysis counted, about 81 million in all, 9.5 million to 11 million were shared. TCRdb's copy holds only in-frame clones and misses some; the assay was immunoSEQ multiplex PCR. V and J calls and clone size follow that table, whereas D and trimming were derived from the DNA. In the table there are 100,000 to 150,000 clones, approximately 80% of which are singletons. The sequenced sample consisted of PBMCs. This TCR was sampled from a woman aged 40 to 50 in good health and CMV-seronegative.

CDR3 protein: CASRNGQGARGYTF. The CDR3 region has the DNA TGTGCCAGCAGAAACGGACAGGGGGCACGAGGCTACACCTTC. The chain recombines TRBV28 with TRBJ1-2, with TRBD1 matching over 11 bases. The CDR3 has 14 amino acids. Germline lookup yields CDR1 MDHEN and CDR2 SYDVKM. Losses at the gene ends were 6 bases for V and 8 bases for J; bases not matched to a gene: 8.